This T cell receptor (beta chain) was identified in a study of OX40 agonist ivuxolimab in advanced cancers. TCRdb keeps only in-frame clones here, not all; method: immunoSEQ multiplex PCR. The repertoire holds more than 80,000 clones, roughly 90% seen once, with around 0.7% in the top ten. Comments on this clone: Its antigen is undetermined.

Study observations and caveats: Not determined was the antigen specificity of the expanded peripheral T cells.

Germline values: CDR1 MDHEN, CDR2 SYDVKM. The CDR3 extends over 14 amino acids. V was trimmed by 5 bases and J by 6 bases, leaving 15 bases between them. Excluded were patients having autoimmune disease history or systemic immunosuppression. The sequence was obtained from an adult with an advanced solid tumor such as melanoma, head and neck, liver or kidney cancer. The chain employs TRBV28 and TRBJ2-3; D is uncertain. Sample: CD4+ or CD8+ T cells sorted from blood, taken in a trial of the OX40 agonist ivuxolimab. Here the CDR3 reads CASSPVGPVDTQYF. DNA of the CDR3: TGTGCCAGCAGTCCTGTGGGTCCGGTCGATACGCAGTATTTT.